The clone carrying this T cell receptor (beta chain) was counted once. Its antigen is not identified. The length of the CDR3 is 13 residues. Per the germline V gene, CDR1 is SQVTM and CDR2 is ANQGSEA. Reverse transcribed after extraction, RNA yielded cDNA as the sequencing template. Profiled with immunoSEQ multiplex PCR; TCRdb holds only in-frame clones, not every one. The sample consists of around 97,000 clones, 65% to 90% of them appearing once. Treatment reported: oral pan-JAK inhibitor, 5-10 mg twice daily. These data come from a study of CD8+ T cells in alopecia areata. Study-level points and caveats: Scalp and blood samples kept many expanded lesional clones throughout tofacitinib.

The receptor's source is a human donor with alopecia areata. The rearrangement links TRBV29-1 to TRBJ2-5; TRBD1 matches 7 bases. The DNA end favors TRBJ2-7, so the J call may be wrong. The specimen comprised CD8+ T cells sorted from blood, sampled between weeks 30 and 35, from a patient treated with tofacitinib. The CDR3 DNA is TGCAGCGCCGAGGAGACAGGGCGGCACGAGCAGTACTTC. It specifies CSAEETGRHEQYF.